A single sample gave rise to the 18 T cell receptor beta chains below, sequenced in a study of blood T cell repertoires in COVID-19. Libraries were prepared by immunoSEQ multiplex PCR; TCRdb keeps only in-frame clonotypes and omits some of them. The profile shows roughly 340,000 clones, over 75% of them singletons. Specimen: PBMCs or T cells enriched from blood (not recorded which). The receptors stem from a young man who had recovered from COVID-19.

The chain joins TRBV7-2 to TRBJ1-1; D unresolved. The germline V gene encodes CDR1 SGHTA and CDR2 FQGNSA. The CDR3 is 14 amino acids. Deletions cut 5 bases from V and 5 bases from J, with 15 bases between. The CDR3 bases are TGTGCCAGCAGCCATGAGATCGCGGATACTGAAGCTTTCTTT. Encoded protein: CASSHEIADTEAFF.

The V gene is TRBV12-3 or TRBV12-4, the J gene TRBJ1-2; D gene unclear. This CDR3 spans 13 amino acids. The V end was cut by 3 bases, the J end by 2 bases, with 7 bases between. The CDR3 loop reads CASSFRENYGYTF. DNA of the CDR3: TGTGCCAGCAGTTTTCGGGAAAACTATGGCTACACCTTC.

The chain is built from TRBV28 and TRBJ1-2, with D possibly being TRBD1 (5 bases). V was pared by 8 bases and J by 1 base, with 14 bases between. The CDR3 is 14 amino acids. Germline CDR1 and CDR2: MDHEN and SYDVKM. CDR3 amino acids: CASVQGKHNYGYTF. The CDR3 bases are TGTGCCAGCGTCCAGGGTAAACATAACTATGGCTACACCTTC.

This sequence joins TRBV2 and TRBJ2-7; 9 positions agree with TRBD1. This CDR3 region has 17 residues. Germline values: CDR1 SNHLY, CDR2 FYNNEI. The V gene end was trimmed by 6 bases and the J gene end by 4 bases; junction bases not matched to a gene: 16. CDR3 region: CASRGMAGTGTSYEQYF. DNA for the CDR3: TGTGCCAGCAGGGGAATGGCCGGGACAGGGACGAGTTACGAGCAGTACTTC.

The J gene is TRBJ2-1, the V gene TRBV4-3, with TRBD2 as a possible D gene (6 bases). The CDR3 runs 17 residues. Germline CDR1 reads LGHNA; CDR2 reads YSLEER. V lost 0 bases, J lost 9 bases, and 21 bases lay in between. The CDR3 sequence is CASSQEKGRAQGGEQFF. The CDR3 DNA sequence: TGCGCCAGCAGCCAAGAGAAGGGGCGGGCCCAGGGAGGTGAGCAGTTCTTC.

The CDR3 spells CAISETIAGETYNEQFF. Written as DNA, the CDR3 is TGTGCCATCAGTGAGACTATAGCGGGGGAGACCTACAATGAGCAGTTCTTC. The rearrangement joins TRBV10-3 to TRBJ2-1; the match to TRBD2 covers 9 bases. Germline loops: CDR1 ENHRY, CDR2 SYGVKD. The CDR3 is 17 amino acids. V dropped 2 bases and J dropped 2; count of bases not matched to a gene: 7.

The chain carries TRBV30 and TRBJ1-1; weak D call: TRBD1 (6 bases). The CDR3 runs to 13 residues. V was shortened by 3 bases and J by 5 bases, with 13 bases between the two germline ends. Germline V gene sequence: CDR1 GTSNPN, CDR2 SVGIG (reference sequence). CDR3 residues: CAWRVGRGTEAFF. The CDR3 DNA reads as TGTGCCTGGAGGGTGGGGAGGGGGACTGAAGCTTTCTTT.

J is TRBJ2-1 and V is TRBV30; 9 nucleotides match TRBD1. V lost 7 bases, J lost 3 bases, and 7 bases stayed unmatched. CDR3 length: 14 amino acids. Germline V gene data show CDR1 as GTSNPN and CDR2 as SVGIG (reference sequence). The CDR3 sequence: CASDGTGYYNEQFF. The CDR3, as DNA: TGTGCCTCAGACGGGACAGGGTACTACAATGAGCAGTTCTTC.

This chain connects TRBV15 to TRBJ1-1; a possible D gene is TRBD1 (5 bases). The CDR3 sequence is 13 residues long. Trimming removed 5 bases at V and 5 bases at J, with 12 bases between. Germline CDR1 and CDR2: LNHNV and YYDKDF (reference sequence). CDR3 sequence: CATSPGGETEAFF. CDR3 DNA: TGTGCCACCAGCCCCGGGGGGGAAACTGAAGCTTTCTTT. Combining the CDR3 with reference TRBV15 and TRBJ1-1 gives the whole variable domain DAMVIQNPRYQVTQFGKPVTLSCSQTLNHNVMYWYQQKSSQAPKLLFHYYDKDFNNEADTPDNFQSRRPNTSFCFLDIRSPGLGDTAMYLCATSPGGETEAFFGQGTRLTVV.

The J gene is TRBJ2-2, the V gene TRBV4-3; D is unresolved. V lost 3 bases and J 1 base, leaving 9 bases between the germline ends. The CDR3 has 15 residues. Germline-derived CDR1 and CDR2 are LGHNA and YSLEER. The CDR3 protein is CASSQAAGNTGELFF. The CDR3 nucleotides are TGCGCCAGCAGCCAGGCTGCAGGGAACACCGGGGAGCTGTTTTTT.

This sequence joins TRBV25-1 and TRBJ1-4, with 12 nucleotides matching TRBD1. Germline V gives CDR1 MGHDK, CDR2 SYGVNS. This CDR3 region has 17 residues. V shed 5 bases, J shed 2 bases, and the junction held 6 bases outside the gene matches. CDR3 protein: CASSRPGTGGTNEKLFF. The CDR3 coding sequence is TGTGCCAGCAGTCGACCCGGGACAGGGGGCACTAATGAAAAACTGTTTTTT.

This chain links TRBV29-1 with TRBJ2-7; 9 bases are shared with TRBD2. V lost 0 bases and J lost 5; bases outside the gene matches: 11. The germline V gene has CDR1 SQVTM and CDR2 ANQGSEA. The CDR3 loop spans 16 amino acids. The CDR3 coding sequence is TGCAGCGTTGAAGATCGTTTTAGCGGGAGTACCGACGAGCAGTACTTC. This encodes CSVEDRFSGSTDEQYF.

The chain uses TRBV15 and TRBJ1-2; maybe TRBD1 (5 bases). This CDR3 is built from 17 residues. The germline V gene encodes CDR1 LNHNV and CDR2 YYDKDF (reference sequence). Trimming shortened V by 5 bases and J by 2 bases, and 21 bases separated the two germline ends. This CDR3 reads CATSPRNAGSTNYGYTF. CDR3 coding DNA: TGTGCCACCAGCCCTAGAAATGCAGGGTCGACAAACTATGGCTACACCTTC.

The V gene is TRBV3-1 (or the pseudogene TRBV3-2), the J gene TRBJ1-1; D unclear. V lost 2 bases and J lost 0, with 4 bases in between. The CDR3 is 13 amino acids. Germline V gene lookup returns CDR1 LGHDT and CDR2 YNNKEL (reference sequence). CDR3 protein: CASSQRVNTEAFF. In nucleotides, the CDR3 is TGTGCCAGCAGCCAACGGGTGAACACTGAAGCTTTCTTT.

The rearrangement joins TRBV24-1 to TRBJ2-2, with 11 bases aligning to TRBD2. Looked up from germline, CDR1 is KGHDR and CDR2 is SFDVKD. There are 15 residues in the CDR3. The V and J ends lost 9 bases and 4 bases, in that order; junction bases with no gene match: 6. This chain's CDR3 is CATGPSGRLTGELFF. The CDR3 DNA reads TGTGCCACCGGCCCTAGCGGGAGGCTCACCGGGGAGCTGTTTTTT.

The chain couples TRBV10-3 to TRBJ1-6; maybe TRBD1 (5 bases). V lost 3 bases and J 9 bases, leaving 15 bases between the germline ends. This CDR3 contains 15 residues. Per germline, CDR1 ENHRY and CDR2 SYGVKD. CDR3 bases: TGTGCCATCAGTGAAATCACGGGGGAACTTTCACCCCTCCACTTT. Residues: CAISEITGELSPLHF.

Comment on this clone: This same CDR3 is encoded by further DNA sequences in the sample. The CDR3 DNA reads as TGTGCCAGCAGTTCGGACAGTTACTCCTACGAGCAGTACTTC. This sequence encodes CASSSDSYSYEQYF. The chain has TRBV5-6 and TRBJ2-7; a weak D match, TRBD1 (6 bases). Germline V gene data show CDR1 as SGHDT and CDR2 as YYEEEE. Between the trimmed V and J ends, which lost 5 bases and 0 bases, there was a span of 12 bases. This CDR3 has 14 amino acids.

The V and J genes are TRBV5-1 and TRBJ1-1, with D uncertain. Trimming shortened V by 4 bases and J by 5 bases, and 12 bases separated the two germline ends. The CDR3 length is 13 residues. The V gene's germline CDR1 is SGHRS and CDR2 YFSETQ. CDR3: CASSPPAGTEAFF. The DNA for the CDR3 is TGCGCCAGCAGCCCACCGGCGGGAACTGAAGCTTTCTTT.